This T cell receptor (beta chain) came from a study of shared clonotypes between healthy human individuals. Study-wide results and limits: Relative to memory subsets, naive subsets generally showed larger estimated richness.

Clones were sequenced by immunoSEQ multiplex PCR, and TCRdb holds only the in-frame ones, with some missing. The sample includes 2 million to 2.5 million clones, 85% to 95% of them seen just once. About this clone itself: The antigen remains undetermined.

The V gene's germline CDR1 is SEHNR and CDR2 FQNEAQ (reference sequence). Trimming shortened V by 3 bases and J by 1 base, and 9 bases separated the two germline ends. The CDR3 totals 14 residues. The chain employs TRBV7-9 and TRBJ1-1; D possibly corresponds to TRBD1 (5 bases). Sequenced input: naive CD4+ T cells from PBMCs. Subset reported: CD45RA+ positively selected. The TCR originated in a man aged 18 to 35 in good health. Some clones in this sample may be carry-over from other donors' samples. CDR3 in amino acids: CASSFEGQNTEAFF. For the CDR3, the DNA is TGTGCCAGCAGCTTTGAGGGGCAGAACACTGAAGCTTTCTTT.